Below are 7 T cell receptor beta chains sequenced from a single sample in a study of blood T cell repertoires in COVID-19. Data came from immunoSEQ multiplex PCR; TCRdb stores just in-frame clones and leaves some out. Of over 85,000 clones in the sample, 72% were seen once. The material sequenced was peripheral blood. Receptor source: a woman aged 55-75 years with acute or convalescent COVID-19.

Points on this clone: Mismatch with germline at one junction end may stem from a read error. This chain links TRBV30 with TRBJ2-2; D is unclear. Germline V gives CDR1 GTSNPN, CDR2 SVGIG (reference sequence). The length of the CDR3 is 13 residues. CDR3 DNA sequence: TGTGCCTTGAGTGGTGCCCCGGCCGGGGAGCTGTTTTTT. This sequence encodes CALSGAPAGELFF.

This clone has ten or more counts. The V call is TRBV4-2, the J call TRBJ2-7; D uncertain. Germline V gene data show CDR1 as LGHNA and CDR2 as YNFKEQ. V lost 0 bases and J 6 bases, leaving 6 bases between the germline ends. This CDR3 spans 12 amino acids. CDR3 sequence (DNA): TGTGCCAGCAGCCAAGATAATTTCGAGCAGTACTTC. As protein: CASSQDNFEQYF.

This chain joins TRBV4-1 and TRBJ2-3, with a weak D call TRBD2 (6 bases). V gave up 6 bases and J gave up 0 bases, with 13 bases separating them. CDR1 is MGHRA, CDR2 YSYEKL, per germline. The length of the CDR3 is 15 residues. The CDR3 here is CASSLPGGSTDTQYF. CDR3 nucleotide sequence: TGCGCCAGCAGTTTACCCGGGGGTAGCACAGATACGCAGTATTTT.

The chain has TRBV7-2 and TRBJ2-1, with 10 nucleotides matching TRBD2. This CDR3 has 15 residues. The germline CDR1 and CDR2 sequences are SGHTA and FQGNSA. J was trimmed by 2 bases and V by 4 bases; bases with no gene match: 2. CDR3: CASSWSGGAYNEQFF. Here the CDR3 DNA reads TGTGCCAGCAGCTGGAGCGGGGGGGCCTACAATGAGCAGTTCTTC. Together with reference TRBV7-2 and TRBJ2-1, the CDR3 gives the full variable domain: GAGVSQSPSNKVTEKGKDVELRCDPISGHTALYWYRQSLGQGLEFLIYFQGNSAPDKSGLPSDRFSAERTGGSVSTLTIQRTQQEDSAVYLCASSWSGGAYNEQFFGPGTRLTVL.

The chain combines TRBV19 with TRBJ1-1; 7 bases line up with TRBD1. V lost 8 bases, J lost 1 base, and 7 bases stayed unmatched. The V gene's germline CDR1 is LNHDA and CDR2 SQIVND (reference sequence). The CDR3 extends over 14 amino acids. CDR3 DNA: TGTGCCAGTGCTCGGGACAGCCGGAACACTGAAGCTTTCTTT. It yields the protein CASARDSRNTEAFF.

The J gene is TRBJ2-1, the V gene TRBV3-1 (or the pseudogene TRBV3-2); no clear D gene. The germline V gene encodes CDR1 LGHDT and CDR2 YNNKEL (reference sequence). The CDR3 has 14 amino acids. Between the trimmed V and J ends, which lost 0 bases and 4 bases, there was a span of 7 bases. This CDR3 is CASSQDIGYNEQFF. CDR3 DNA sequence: TGTGCCAGCAGCCAAGATATCGGGTACAATGAGCAGTTCTTC.

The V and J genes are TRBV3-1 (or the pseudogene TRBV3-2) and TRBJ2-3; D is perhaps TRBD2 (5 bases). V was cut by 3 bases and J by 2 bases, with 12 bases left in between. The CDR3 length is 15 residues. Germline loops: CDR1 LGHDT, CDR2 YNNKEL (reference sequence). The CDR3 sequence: CASSHRLAPTDTQYF. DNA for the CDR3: TGTGCCAGCAGCCATCGGCTAGCACCCACAGATACGCAGTATTTT.